The following is a TCR beta chain sequence with its context. The CDR3 has 15 amino acids. The trim removed 1 base at V and 0 bases at J, leaving 6 bases unmatched. Germline V CDR1 and CDR2: GTSNPN, SVGIG (reference sequence). The data stem from a study of cytomegalovirus exposure and HLA in healthy donors. Both 60 Vbeta primers and 13 Jbeta primers went into the PCR. Using immunoSEQ multiplex PCR, the repertoire was profiled, and TCRdb retains in-frame clones only, with some absent. The profile shows approximately 150,000 clones, 75% of them singletons. The sequence derives from a male donor in good health and CMV-seronegative. The J gene is TRBJ2-7, the V gene TRBV30, with 7 bases fitting TRBD1. The sequenced sample consisted of PBMCs. The CDR3 bases are TGTGCCTGGAGTGCCTCGGCAGGGGGCTCCTACGAGCAGTACTTC. As protein: CAWSASAGGSYEQYF.